This T cell receptor (beta chain) was retrieved from a study of cytomegalovirus exposure and HLA in healthy donors (dated by TCRdb to about 2017). Broadly, across the study: An earlier analysis of about 530 of the donors reported over 250 Gb of sequence data and around 120 million unique TCR beta sequences obtained from some 200 million T cells. An early release covering 550 to 650 HLA-typed donors comprised about 300 gigabases of sequencing data and approximately 80 million unique TCR sequences. Among the roughly 400 genotyped donors, roughly 80% belonged to the genetic ancestry cluster associated with self-reported Caucasian donors. The aim of the study was to test whether cataloging public T cell receptors could identify signatures of past pathogen exposure. The T cell repertoires of 666 subjects were profiled by immunosequencing and related to cytomegalovirus serostatus. A separate validation cohort of some 130 different subjects was used in addition to the 666-subject first cohort. To predict cytomegalovirus infection status, the study brought together high-throughput TCR immunosequencing, statistical association of individual TCRs with disease status, and machine learning. To study patterns of TCR occurrence, a later analysis re-analyzed previously published TCR beta repertoires from 550 to 800 donors and added high-resolution HLA genotyping. In the later analysis, no new phenotypic data were used to find candidate immune exposures; instead, reliance was placed on TCR beta sequences and their occurrence across donors. To decide whether each TCR beta V gene segment behaved as functional or pseudogenic, an earlier analysis of nearly 600 of the donors relied on high-throughput TCR beta sequencing. Donor age, sex, ethnicity and CMV serostatus were collected together with the repertoire data. A later genetic analysis took genome-wide SNP genotypes for about 55% of the roughly 670 donors and used that subset as a discovery cohort. Every discovery cohort repertoire had been produced on one sequencing platform. Class I and class II HLA loci were covered by the typing at four-digit resolution. The number of typed donors differed by locus: about 629-630 for A, B, C, DRB1 and DQB1; 522 for DQA1; around 610 for DPA1; and roughly 490 for DPB1. Roughly five DR-DQ haplotypes were treated as single units for association and clustering because of strong linkage in the cohort. On average, roughly 200,000 unique TCR beta nucleotide sequences were sequenced per donor among some 420 genotyped donors of the cohort, with roughly 18% of those sequences being non-productive. Summary of the overall study and its limitations: The authors suggested that the approach could potentially be generalized to other disease states and immunological phenotypes. Presence/absence analyses assumed roughly uniform sequencing depth across donors, an assumption that may not hold. In this cohort, only TCR beta chains were sequenced, and detectable features were limited by the absence of alpha or paired-chain data. When HLA alleles, especially DR and DQ, strongly co-occurred, attributing TCR associations to individual alleles was difficult. At a false discovery rate of 0.05, a later analysis linked 16,951 TCR beta sequences to specific HLA alleles. A later analysis found that HLA-associated TCR beta chains were more clonally expanded and had lower generation probabilities than equally common non-associated chains. Because HLA typing was missing for some donors at each locus, association tests included only the typed subset. A later analysis found that TCR association rates varied across HLA loci, with DRB1 alleles showing the most associated TCRs and HLA-C alleles the fewest. CMV serostatus was the only immune exposure information available for the cohort. A cluster of highly shared sequence variants was judged likely to represent a technical artifact of the sequencing pipeline. Compared with the approximately 700-donor mean, donors in an Asian-associated ancestry cluster had fewer N-insertions in productive TCRs, according to a later genetic analysis. An earlier analysis of approximately 540 of the donors showed that most TCR beta V segments appeared in productive rearrangements either about 87% or about 30% of the time, which broadly matched IMGT annotations. Three of the identified cytomegalovirus-associated TCR beta chains were confirmed in vitro to be specific for cytomegalovirus antigens. In a later analysis, most CMV-associated TCR beta chains were found to appear HLA-restricted, with HLA associations seemingly driven largely by CMV exposure. Because counts were too low, more than 15 rarely observed V segments, including chromosome 9 orphons, were excluded from the earlier analysis of about 500 of the donors. Some IMGT-functional V segments, including TRBV6-2 and TRBV6-3, could not be told apart with the 87-base-pair reads, so those segments were excluded. A further reported finding was that TCR beta sequences accurately predicted the HLA-A and HLA-B alleles for most subjects in the first cohort. Most TCR sequences were seen in very few donors, while some public TCRs were found in many individuals. Cytomegalovirus status was reported to be diagnosed by the classifier with high specificity and sensitivity in both the original and validation cohorts. An association between a missense DCLRE1C variant and V-gene and J-gene trimming of TCR beta chains was found in a later genetic analysis and replicated in an independent cohort. Linkage disequilibrium might explain the correlated functional status among segregating V segments, but an unknown experimental factor could not be excluded. In a later analysis, several top co-occurrence clusters were reported to appear linked to parvovirus B19, influenza, CMV and Epstein-Barr virus. In the study, 150 to 200 TCR beta chains were listed as associated with cytomegalovirus.

Library preparation was by the immunoSEQ multiplex PCR assay. For the multiplex PCR, a mixture combining 60 forward primers for TCR Vbeta segments and 13 reverse primers for TCR Jbeta segments was used. Amplification of the CDR3 region of rearranged TCR beta genes was performed with a multiplex PCR assay on genomic DNA. The amplified TCR beta libraries were sequenced on the Illumina HiSeq System as 87-base-pair reads. In the original analysis: A later analysis counted approximately 76 million unique TCR beta chains across the 650 to 800 repertoires, and around 9.9 million of these chains were shared by at least two donors. Raw reads were error-corrected and collapsed into unique sequences by a nearest-neighbor algorithm in which closely related sequences were merged to remove PCR and sequencing errors. V, D and J gene segments were assigned by aligning CDR3 sequences to IMGT reference sequences. Each retained sequence needed at least a six-nucleotide match to both a V gene segment and a J gene segment. A rearrangement counted as productive if the CDR3 had no stop codons and remained in frame with V and J, and every other rearrangement counted as non-productive. Following IMGT convention, CDR3 was defined as the stretch from the second conserved V-encoded cysteine up to the conserved J-encoded phenylalanine. The earlier analysis of more than 450 of the donors excluded sequences that lacked an unambiguous match to a single V gene segment. In an earlier analysis of around 600 of the donors, V segments were called functional above 56.7% productive rearrangements and were called segregating when the between-donor standard deviation exceeded 5%. To diagnose cytomegalovirus status from the catalog of TCR beta chain sequences, a statistical classification framework was built. V and J gene assignment, in a later analysis, came from comparing TCR nucleotide sequences with IMGT/GENE-DB human TR gene sequences. In a later analysis, CDR3 sequences and most-parsimonious VDJ recombination scenarios were assigned using the TCRdist pipeline. In a later analysis, every TCR beta chain was defined by the combination of its CDR3 amino acid sequence and its V-gene family, and reads without a unique V-gene family were dropped. In a later analysis, 450 to 600 highly shared, low-generation-probability nucleotide sequences were removed to address suspected cross-contamination and a sequencing artifact. In a later analysis, a clonal expansion index for each public chain was calculated from normalized within-repertoire ranks of inferred template counts. In a later analysis, generation probabilities were computed with a VDJ recombination model fitted to out-of-frame rearrangements, and the resulting probabilities were checked against IGoR. A later analysis scored TCR-TCR, TCR-HLA and TCR-CMV co-occurrence with hypergeometric tests, applying a repertoire-size bias correction to TCR pairs. False discovery rates were estimated in a later analysis by permuting HLA or CMV assignments 20 times. In a later analysis, co-occurring TCRs were grouped with DBSCAN, and TCRdist sequence similarity was added when clustering was performed within HLA-allele-positive subsets. For co-occurrence clustering, repertoires with fewer than 30,000 or more than 120,000 public chains were excluded, along with roughly five repertoires with anomalous nucleotide sharing. As stored in TCRdb, this immuneACCESS dataset retains in-frame rearrangements with V and J assigned. A fraction of the clones does not appear; measured against another copy, unresolved V genes explain less than half of the discrepancy, and the remainder lacks a known reason. V, J and clone size derive from that table, while D and trimming were established from the DNA sequence. Present in this sample are 95,000 to 150,000 clones, 73% of which were seen just once. Around 4% of the sample rests with the top ten.

V ends up 2 bases short and J 8 bases short, with an unmatched junction base count of 2. Spanning cysteine to phenylalanine, the CDR3 consists of 13 amino acids. Kept here is only the CDR3 DNA, which spans 39 bases and is read in frame from base 1. CDR1 is given as SGHAT and CDR2 as FQNNGV, both from the germline V gene. The cohort consisted of hundreds of healthy bone marrow donors. All cohort members were sampled while nominally healthy, although unrecorded immune exposures were likely present. The donor was CMV seronegative and was included in the group of around 320 seronegative cohort members. Each donor provided a peripheral blood sample, and peripheral blood mononuclear cells were used for TCR beta sequencing. Genomic DNA extraction from the blood cell samples was performed with the Qiagen DNeasy Blood Extraction Kit. This clone occurred a few times. No antigen is known for it. No per-base quality is available; no much larger clone lies one base away.

The source material was PBMCs. The TCR sequence derives from a woman in her thirties or forties in good health and CMV-seronegative. This receptor chain uses TRBV11-2 and TRBJ2-1; a stretch of 8 junction bases matches TRBD2. The nucleotide sequence reads TGTGCCAGCAGCTTACCGGGGGGGGATGAGCAGTTCTTC. It translates to CASSLPGGDEQFF.